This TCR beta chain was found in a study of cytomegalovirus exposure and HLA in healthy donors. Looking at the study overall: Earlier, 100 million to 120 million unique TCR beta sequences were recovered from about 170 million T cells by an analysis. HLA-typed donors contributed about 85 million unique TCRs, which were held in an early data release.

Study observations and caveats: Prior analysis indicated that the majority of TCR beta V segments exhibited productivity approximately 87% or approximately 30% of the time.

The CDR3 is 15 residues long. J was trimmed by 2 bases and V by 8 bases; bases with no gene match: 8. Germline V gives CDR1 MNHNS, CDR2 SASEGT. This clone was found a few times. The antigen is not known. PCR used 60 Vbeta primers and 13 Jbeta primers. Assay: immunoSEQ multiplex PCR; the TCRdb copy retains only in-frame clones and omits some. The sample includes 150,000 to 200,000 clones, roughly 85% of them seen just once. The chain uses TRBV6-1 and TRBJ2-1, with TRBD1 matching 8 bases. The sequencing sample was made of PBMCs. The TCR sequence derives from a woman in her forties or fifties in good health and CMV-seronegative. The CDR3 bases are TGTGCCAGCCGGGGTGACAGGGGTCCCTACAATGAGCAGTTCTTC. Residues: CASRGDRGPYNEQFF.